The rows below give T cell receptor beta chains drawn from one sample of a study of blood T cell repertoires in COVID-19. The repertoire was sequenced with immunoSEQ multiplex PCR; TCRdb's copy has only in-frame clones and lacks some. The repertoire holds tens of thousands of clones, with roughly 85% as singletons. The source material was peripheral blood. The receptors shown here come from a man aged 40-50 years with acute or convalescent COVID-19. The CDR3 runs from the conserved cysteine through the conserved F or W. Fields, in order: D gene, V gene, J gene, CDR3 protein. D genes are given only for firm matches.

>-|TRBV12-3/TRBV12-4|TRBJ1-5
CASSFINQPQHF
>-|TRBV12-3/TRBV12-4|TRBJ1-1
CASSRQYTEAFF
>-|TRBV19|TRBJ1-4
CASSPFRGFANEKLFF
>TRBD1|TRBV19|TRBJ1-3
CASSMGDSSLNGNTIYF
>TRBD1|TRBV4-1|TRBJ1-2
CASSLGQNYGYTF
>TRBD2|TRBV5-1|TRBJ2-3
CASSSHRGVGTDTQYF
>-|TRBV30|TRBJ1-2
CAWDAAAYANYGYTF
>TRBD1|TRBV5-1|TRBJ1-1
CASSFAQGRITEAFF
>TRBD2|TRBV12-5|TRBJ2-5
CASVWGGSKTQYF
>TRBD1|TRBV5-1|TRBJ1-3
CASSWGTGGNTIYF
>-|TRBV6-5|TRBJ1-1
CASTAGMGAMEAFF
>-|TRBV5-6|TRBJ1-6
CASSTSRTVPLHF
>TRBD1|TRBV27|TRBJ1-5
CASRSTGGQPQHF
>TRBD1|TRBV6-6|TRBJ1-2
CASSQRQGIGYTF
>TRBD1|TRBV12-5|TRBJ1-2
CASGLVPGQGSPNYGYTF
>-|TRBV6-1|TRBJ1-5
CASSEALFQPQHF
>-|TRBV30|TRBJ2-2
CAWAVNTGELFF
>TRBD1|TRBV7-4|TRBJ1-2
CASTANLTGAYGYTF
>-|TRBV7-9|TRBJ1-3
CASSTWERIEGNTIYF
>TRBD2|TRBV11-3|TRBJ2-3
CASSSSYGLAGTDTQYF
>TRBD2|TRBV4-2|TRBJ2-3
CASSQDASGGADTQYF
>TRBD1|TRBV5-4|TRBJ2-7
CASSAGTGTNEQYF
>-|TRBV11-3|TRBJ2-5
CASSLTRQGGTQYF
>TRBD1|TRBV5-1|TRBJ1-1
CASSLVGTGEAFF
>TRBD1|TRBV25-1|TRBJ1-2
CASSESGTGPGYTF
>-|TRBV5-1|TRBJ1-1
CASSLYGTMNTEAFF
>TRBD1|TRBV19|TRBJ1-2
CASSSLPTGAYGYTF
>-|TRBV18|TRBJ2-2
CASSFGGTAFTGELFF